Included here is one T cell receptor beta chain sequence, with context. This entry comes from a study of blood T cell repertoires in COVID-19. Overall study context: COVID-19 samples from acute and convalescent phases originated in the United States, Italy and Spain.

Generated by immunoSEQ multiplex PCR, the TCRdb table keeps only in-frame clones and is missing some. The sample consists of about 300,000 clones, about 90% of them appearing once. The V gene lost 0 bases and the J gene lost 6 bases, with 14 bases spanning the gap. This CDR3 spans 15 amino acids. Germline V gene sequence: CDR1 LNHDA, CDR2 SQIVND (reference sequence). The genes are TRBV19 and TRBJ1-1; D gene unclear. The clonotype comes from a woman aged 40 to 50 who had recovered from COVID-19. Sequences were obtained from peripheral blood. Here the CDR3 reads CASSIDPVHGSEAFF. CDR3 in DNA: TGTGCCAGTAGTATAGATCCAGTCCACGGGTCTGAAGCTTTCTTT.